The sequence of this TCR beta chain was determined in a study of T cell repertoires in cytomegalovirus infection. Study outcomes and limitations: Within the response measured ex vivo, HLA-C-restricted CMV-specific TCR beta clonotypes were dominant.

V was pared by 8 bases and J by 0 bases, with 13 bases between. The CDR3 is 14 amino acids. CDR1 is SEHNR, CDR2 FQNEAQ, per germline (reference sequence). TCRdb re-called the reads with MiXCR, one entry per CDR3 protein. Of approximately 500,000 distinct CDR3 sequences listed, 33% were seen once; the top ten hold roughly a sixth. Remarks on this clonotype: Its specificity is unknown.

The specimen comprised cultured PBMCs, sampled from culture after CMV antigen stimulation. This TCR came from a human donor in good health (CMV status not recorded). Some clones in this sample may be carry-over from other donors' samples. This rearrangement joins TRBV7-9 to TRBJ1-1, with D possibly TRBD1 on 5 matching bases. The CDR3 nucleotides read TGTGCCAGCTACAGGATCCCGTTGAACACTGAAGCTTTCTTT. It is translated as CASYRIPLNTEAFF.